This T cell receptor (beta chain) was retrieved from a study of blood T cell repertoires in COVID-19. Per the study methods: Amplification of reference gene primers was used by the study to estimate nucleated cell counts. Generated by immunoSEQ multiplex PCR, the TCRdb table keeps only in-frame clones and is missing some. V, J and clone size were drawn from that table, and D and trimming were deduced from the DNA. The table records over 15,000 clones, approximately 83% of them present only once. The CDR3 length is 15 residues. Germline trimming cut 5 bases from V and 5 bases from J; bases unmatched to any gene: 9. Germline assignment: CDR1 LNHDA and CDR2 SQIVND (reference sequence).

This rearrangement joins TRBV19 to TRBJ2-5, with 9 nucleotides matching TRBD1. The receptor was isolated from a man between 65 and 85 years old in a cohort sampled during active COVID-19. Sample: peripheral blood. The chain's CDR3 is CASSVGTGWGETQYF. CDR3 coding DNA: TGTGCCAGTAGTGTTGGGACAGGGTGGGGGGAGACCCAGTACTTC.